This T cell receptor (beta chain) was captured in a study of cytomegalovirus exposure and HLA in healthy donors. Germline loops: CDR1 SGHAT, CDR2 FQNNGV. Trimming took 1 base from V and 3 from J, leaving 9 bases between them. The CDR3 is 14 residues long. 13 Jbeta primers and 60 Vbeta primers were used for the PCR. Clones were read by immunoSEQ multiplex PCR, and TCRdb kept only the in-frame ones, dropping some. The sample table sets out approximately 110,000 clones. The sample comprised PBMCs. The TCR comes from a young man in good health and CMV-seronegative. This sequence joins TRBV11-2 and TRBJ2-5; D is perhaps TRBD1 (6 bases). CDR3 in DNA: TGTGCCAGCAGCTTAGTTGGACAGAAAGAGACCCAGTACTTC. Translated: CASSLVGQKETQYF.